A single sample gave rise to the 30 T cell receptor beta chains below, sequenced in a study of blood T cells in healthy people across ages. Using a J-beta primer mix together with a sample-barcoded 5' primer, a second PCR was run for about 6 to 12 cycles. TCRdb re-derived calls from the 5' RACE reads in MiXCR, one entry per CDR3 protein. Of 720,000 or so distinct CDR3 sequences in the sample, 35% to 50% are singletons; the top ten hold around 30%. The sequenced sample was blood. The receptors shown here come from a man older than 75 in good health.

V is TRBV7-2 and J is TRBJ2-7; no reliable D call. Germline-derived CDR1 and CDR2 are SGHTA and FQGNSA. V was shortened by 4 bases and J by 2 bases, with 12 bases between the two germline ends. The length of the CDR3 is 14 residues. For the CDR3, the DNA is TGTGCCAGCAGCTCAGGAAGGACCACCTACGAGCAGTACTTC. As protein: CASSSGRTTYEQYF.

J is TRBJ2-1 and V is TRBV6-2 or TRBV6-3; 7 positions match TRBD2. The CDR3 has 15 amino acids. Losses at the gene ends were 8 bases for V and 1 base for J; bases not matched to a gene: 8. The germline V gene has CDR1 MNHEY and CDR2 SVGEGT. The chain's CDR3 is CASRPGGRSYNEQFF. Here the CDR3 DNA reads TGTGCCAGCCGCCCCGGGGGGAGATCCTACAATGAGCAGTTCTTC.

Points on this clonotype: A much more abundant neighbour one base away suggests this may be a read error. The V and J genes are TRBV12-3 or TRBV12-4 and TRBJ2-3, with a weak D call TRBD2 (5 bases). The CDR3 has 16 residues. CDR3 loop: CVSSRRTGPGTDTQYF. The CDR3 DNA is TGTGTCAGCAGTCGCAGGACTGGGCCGGGAACAGATACGCAGTATTTT.

About this clonotype: This may arise from a read error, as a much more abundant clone is one base away. The chain is built from TRBV6-2 or TRBV6-3 and TRBJ2-1; D gene uncertain. CDR1 and CDR2 (germline): MNHEY, SVGEGT. The CDR3 is made up of 15 amino acids. The CDR3 nucleotides are TGTGCCGGCAGTCCCGCTGGGCATACCTACAATGAGCAGTTCTTC. Residues: CAGSPAGHTYNEQFF.

The V gene is TRBV7-9, the J gene TRBJ2-5; D not resolved. This CDR3 has 15 residues. Germline CDR1 SEHNR, CDR2 FQNEAQ (reference sequence). V was trimmed by 7 bases and J by 5 bases, leaving 20 bases between them. CDR3 nucleotides: TGTGCCAGCACCATTCAACGGGCAGGCTCGGAGACCCAGTACTTC. Residues: CASTIQRAGSETQYF.

CDR3 amino acids: CSAERNRGGGELFF. CDR3 DNA: TGCAGTGCTGAACGAAACAGGGGTGGCGGGGAGCTGTTTTTT. The chain links TRBV20-1 to TRBJ2-2, with 7 positions matching TRBD1. V trimming: 5 bases; J trimming: 7 bases; junction bases outside the gene matches: 10. Germline-derived CDR1 and CDR2 are DFQATT and SNEGSKA (reference sequence). The CDR3 extends over 14 amino acids.

The CDR3: CASSPRIQPQHF. The CDR3 bases are TGTGCCAGCAGTCCCCGGATCCAGCCCCAGCATTTT. The chain recombines TRBV28 with TRBJ1-5; D is uncertain. Germline CDR1 MDHEN, CDR2 SYDVKM. The CDR3 loop spans 12 amino acids. Trimming took 5 bases from V and 7 from J, leaving 9 bases between them. Supplemented by reference TRBV28 and TRBJ1-5, the full variable domain reads DVKVTQSSRYLVKRTGEKVFLECVQDMDHENMFWYRQDPGLGLRLIYFSYDVKMKEKGDIPEGYSVSREKKERFSLILESASTNQTSMYLCASSPRIQPQHFGDGTRLSIL.

V gene TRBV20-1 combines with J gene TRBJ1-2, with D perhaps matching TRBD1 (6 bases). CDR3 length equals 12 residues. Germline CDR1 and CDR2: DFQATT and SNEGSKA (reference sequence). Trimming stripped 4 bases from V and 8 bases from J, with 14 bases between. The chain's CDR3 is CSAKDRSEGYTF. CDR3 sequence (DNA): TGCAGTGCTAAAGACAGGTCGGAGGGCTACACCTTC.

The chain combines TRBV4-2 with TRBJ2-5, with D tentatively TRBD1 or TRBD2 (6 bases each). Trimming shortened V by 1 base and J by 2 bases, and 17 bases separated the two germline ends. In germline, CDR1 is LGHNA, CDR2 YNFKEQ. The CDR3 is 17 amino acids. The CDR3 spells CASSQAPAEGGQETQYF. The CDR3 region has the DNA TGTGCCAGCAGCCAAGCTCCAGCGGAGGGGGGACAAGAGACCCAGTACTTC.

The chain combines TRBV27 with TRBJ1-5; no clear D. Trimming removed 6 bases from V and 0 bases from J, with 15 bases in between. CDR3 size: 16 residues. CDR1 is MNHEY and CDR2 is SMNVEV in the germline V gene (reference sequence). The CDR3 coding sequence is TGTGCCAGCAGAACCTCGCCAGCGTATAGCAATCAGCCCCAGCATTTT. Amino acids: CASRTSPAYSNQPQHF.

The V gene is TRBV5-1, the J gene TRBJ2-3, with D uncertain. Trimming stripped 0 bases from V and 5 bases from J, with 13 bases between. Per germline, CDR1 SGHRS and CDR2 YFSETQ. The CDR3 sequence is 15 residues long. The CDR3 nucleotides are TGCGCCAGCAGCTTGGTTGTGGGCAGATTAGATACGCAGTATTTT. The encoded protein is CASSLVVGRLDTQYF.

The chain employs TRBV9 and TRBJ2-2, with TRBD2 matching 14 bases. V shed 4 bases, J shed 6 bases, and the junction held 14 bases outside the gene matches. Per the germline V gene, CDR1 is SGDLS and CDR2 is YYNGEE. CDR3 size: 19 residues. CDR3 sequence: CASSLKTSGGAGKPGELFF. In nucleotides, the CDR3 is TGTGCCAGCAGCCTAAAGACTAGCGGGGGGGCCGGTAAACCCGGGGAGCTGTTTTTT.

This clonotype showed up just a few times. The chain combines TRBV7-3 with TRBJ1-1, with D maybe TRBD1 (5 bases). The CDR3 sequence is 14 residues long. The V end lost 5 bases, the J end lost 1 base, and 11 bases lay between the germline ends. Germline assignment: CDR1 SGHTA and CDR2 FQGTGA. CDR3: CASSLTGTNTEAFF. In DNA form, the CDR3 reads TGTGCCAGCAGCCTTACAGGAACGAACACTGAAGCTTTCTTT.

As regards this clonotype: This could be a read error, since a much larger clone is one nucleotide away. The rearrangement links TRBV6-2 or TRBV6-3 to TRBJ2-5; D uncertain. CDR1 and CDR2 (germline): MNHEY, SVGEGT. The CDR3 is 13 residues long. The DNA of the CDR3 is TGTGCCAGCAGTTACGGTGGATCAGAGGCCCAGTACTTC. This gives the protein CASSYGGSEAQYF.

This clonotype occurred many times. This chain joins TRBV5-1 and TRBJ2-2, with a tentative D call TRBD1 (6 bases). The CDR3 runs 15 residues. Germline assignment: CDR1 SGHRS and CDR2 YFSETQ. The V end was cut by 4 bases, the J end by 1 base, with 11 bases between. The CDR3 coding sequence is TGCGCCAGCAGCATCACGGACAGGAACACCGGGGAGCTGTTTTTT. As protein: CASSITDRNTGELFF.

The V and J genes are TRBV19 and TRBJ2-4, with 9 bases identical to TRBD2. The CDR3 extends over 11 amino acids. With V trimmed by 3 bases and J by 13 bases, 1 base remained unmatched. Germline CDR1 reads LNHDA; CDR2 reads SQIVND (reference sequence). The CDR3 loop is CASSISGGQYF. The CDR3 region has the DNA TGTGCCAGTAGTATTAGCGGGGGACAGTACTTC.

The rearrangement uses TRBV9 and TRBJ2-1; D is tentatively TRBD1 or TRBD2 (6 bases each). The CDR3 is 16 residues long. V shed 4 bases and J shed 5 bases, with 19 bases lying between them. Germline V gene data show CDR1 as SGDLS and CDR2 as YYNGEE. CDR3 DNA sequence: TGTGCCAGCAGCCGCCAGATTTCCGGGGGCGACAATGAGCAGTTCTTC. Protein product: CASSRQISGGDNEQFF.

This clonotype was detected ten times or more. V is TRBV27 and J is TRBJ1-2; 10 bases agree with TRBD1. This CDR3 contains 14 residues. The germline V gene encodes CDR1 MNHEY and CDR2 SMNVEV (reference sequence). J gave up 3 bases and V 3 bases, and 1 base lay outside the gene matches. The CDR3 DNA follows: TGTGCCAGCAGTTTTGGACAGGGGGACTATGGCTACACCTTC. Its protein product is CASSFGQGDYGYTF.

The J gene is TRBJ2-5, the V gene TRBV6-6; D may be TRBD1 (6 bases). The V end lost 4 bases, the J end lost 3 bases, and 15 bases lay between the germline ends. Looked up from germline, CDR1 is MNHNY and CDR2 is SVGAGI (reference sequence). CDR3 size: 15 residues. This CDR3 is CASSSHSTGKETQYF. CDR3 in DNA: TGTGCCAGCAGTTCCCACTCGACAGGAAAAGAGACCCAGTACTTC.

The chain recombines TRBV7-8 with TRBJ2-7, with D uncertain. The CDR3 contains 14 residues. The V gene's germline CDR1 is SGHVS and CDR2 FQNEAQ. Deletions cut 6 bases from V and 0 bases from J, with 12 bases between. CDR3 bases: TGTGCCAGCAGTCCTCGATCAGGCTCCTACGAGCAGTACTTC. This gives the protein CASSPRSGSYEQYF.

This clonotype came up a few times. V gene TRBV27 combines with J gene TRBJ2-5, with 8 bases aligning to TRBD1. With 5 bases clipped from V and 3 bases from J, the junction kept 11 bases outside the gene matches. Germline V gene data show CDR1 as MNHEY and CDR2 as SMNVEV (reference sequence). CDR3 length: 16 amino acids. CDR3 sequence: CASSPGQGLLEETQYF. The CDR3 DNA follows: TGTGCCAGCAGTCCCGGACAGGGCCTATTAGAAGAGACCCAGTACTTC.

The V gene is TRBV27, the J gene TRBJ1-4; 8 positions agree with TRBD1. Germline-derived CDR1 and CDR2 are MNHEY and SMNVEV (reference sequence). The V segment lost 9 bases and the J segment 4 bases; nucleotides outside the gene matches: 10. This CDR3 has 15 amino acids. CDR3: CASGEDRGRNEKLFF. CDR3 nucleotide sequence: TGTGCCAGTGGGGAAGACAGGGGTCGTAATGAAAAACTGTTTTTT.

The rearrangement uses TRBV4-1 and TRBJ1-2, with TRBD1 as a possible D gene (5 bases). The CDR3 loop spans 15 amino acids. The ends were cut back, 0 bases at V and 5 bases at J, with 13 bases in the middle. Germline CDR1 is MGHRA and CDR2 is YSYEKL. CDR3 region: CASSQEWREGYGYTF. Here the CDR3 DNA reads TGCGCCAGCAGCCAAGAGTGGCGGGAGGGGTATGGCTACACCTTC.

This clonotype was observed a handful of times. This chain joins TRBV12-3 or TRBV12-4 and TRBJ2-3, with 7 positions matching TRBD2. The V gene end was trimmed by 5 bases and the J gene end by 6 bases; junction bases not matched to a gene: 17. This CDR3 is built from 17 residues. The CDR3 DNA reads as TGTGCCAGCAGTACCTCTTTGCGGGGGTCCTGGTCCGATACGCAGTATTTT. Protein sequence: CASSTSLRGSWSDTQYF.

This clonotype has ten or more counts. The J gene is TRBJ2-3, the V gene TRBV3-1; the match to TRBD2 covers 11 bases. This CDR3 region has 17 residues. Losses at the gene ends were 0 bases for V and 9 bases for J; bases not matched to a gene: 11. CDR1 is LGHDT, CDR2 YNNKEL, per germline (reference sequence). CDR3 DNA sequence: TGTGCCAGCAGCCAAGAGGGGGTAGCGGGGGGGTCTGACACGCAGTATTTT. This translates into CASSQEGVAGGSDTQYF.

This sequence joins TRBV20-1 and TRBJ2-5; D might be TRBD2 (5 bases). The CDR3 runs 13 residues. Germline V gives CDR1 DFQATT, CDR2 SNEGSKA (reference sequence). V was pared by 4 bases and J by 3 bases, with 12 bases between. As DNA, the CDR3 is TGCAGTGCTACGGCAGGAGGAGAAGAGACCCAGTACTTC. As protein: CSATAGGEETQYF.

This clonotype occurred many times. This chain connects TRBV29-1 to TRBJ2-7; TRBD2 is a possible D gene (6 bases). The CDR3 loop spans 11 amino acids. Germline V lookup: CDR1 SQVTM, CDR2 ANQGSEA. Trimming took off 7 bases at V and 2 bases at J, with 9 bases between the two ends. The chain's CDR3 is CSAGETYEQYF. The CDR3 DNA reads as TGCAGCGCGGGGGAAACCTACGAGCAGTACTTC.

Concerning this clonotype itself: A much larger clone differs from this one at a single base, so this may be a read error. V usage is TRBV3-1 and J usage is TRBJ2-1, with TRBD2 matching over 7 bases. With V trimmed by 0 bases and J by 8 bases, 7 bases remained unmatched. CDR3 size: 15 residues. CDR1 LGHDT and CDR2 YNNKEL come from the germline V gene (reference sequence). The CDR3 loop is CASSQDRAGYDEQFF. The CDR3 region has the DNA TGTGCCAGCAGCCAAGACCGAGCGGGGTATGATGAGCAGTTCTTC.

The rearrangement uses TRBV28 and TRBJ2-7; D not certain. CDR3 length: 16 residues. Looked up from germline, CDR1 is MDHEN and CDR2 is SYDVKM. V lost 6 bases, J lost 0 bases, and 18 bases lay in between. CDR3 in amino acids: CASSPLGPASSYEQYF. CDR3 nucleotides: TGTGCCAGCAGCCCCTTGGGTCCTGCCAGCTCCTACGAGCAGTACTTC.

The V gene is TRBV20-1, the J gene TRBJ2-5, with TRBD2 matching 9 bases. This CDR3 has 17 residues. Per the germline V gene, CDR1 is DFQATT and CDR2 is SNEGSKA (reference sequence). The trim removed 4 bases at V and 2 bases at J, leaving 14 bases unmatched. CDR3 sequence (DNA): TGCAGTGCTACCAACCCGAGGGGCGGGGGGGTTCAAGAGACCCAGTACTTC. Protein: CSATNPRGGGVQETQYF.